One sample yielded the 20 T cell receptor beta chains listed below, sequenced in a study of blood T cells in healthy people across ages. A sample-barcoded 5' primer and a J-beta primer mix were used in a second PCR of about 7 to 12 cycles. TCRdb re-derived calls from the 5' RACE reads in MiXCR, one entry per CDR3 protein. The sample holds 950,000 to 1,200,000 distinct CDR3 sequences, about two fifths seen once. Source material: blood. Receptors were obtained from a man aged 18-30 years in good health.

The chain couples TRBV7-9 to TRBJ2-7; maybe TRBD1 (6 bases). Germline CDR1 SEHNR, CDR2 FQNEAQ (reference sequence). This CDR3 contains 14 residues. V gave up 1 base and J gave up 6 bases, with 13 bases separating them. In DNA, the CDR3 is TGTGCCAGCAGCTTAGACAGGGATAGTCTCGAGCAGTACTTC. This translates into CASSLDRDSLEQYF.

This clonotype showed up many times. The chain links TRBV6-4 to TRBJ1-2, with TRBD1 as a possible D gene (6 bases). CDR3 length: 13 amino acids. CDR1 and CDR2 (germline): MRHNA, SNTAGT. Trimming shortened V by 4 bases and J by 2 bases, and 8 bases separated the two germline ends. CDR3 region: CASSADRNYGYTF. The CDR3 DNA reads TGTGCCAGCAGTGCGGACAGAAACTATGGCTACACCTTC.

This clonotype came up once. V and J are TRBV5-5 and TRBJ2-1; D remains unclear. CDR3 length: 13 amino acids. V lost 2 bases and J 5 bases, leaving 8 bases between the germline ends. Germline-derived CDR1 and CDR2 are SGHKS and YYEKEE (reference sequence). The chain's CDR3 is CASSLSLHNEQFF. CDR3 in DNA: TGTGCCAGCAGCTTAAGTCTGCACAATGAGCAGTTCTTC.

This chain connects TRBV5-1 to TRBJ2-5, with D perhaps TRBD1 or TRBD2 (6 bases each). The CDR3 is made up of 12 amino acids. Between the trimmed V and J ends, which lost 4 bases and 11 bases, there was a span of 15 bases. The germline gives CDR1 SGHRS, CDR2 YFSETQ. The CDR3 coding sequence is TGCGCCAGCAGCAGGGGGGACGCTGAGCAGTACTTC. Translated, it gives CASSRGDAEQYF.

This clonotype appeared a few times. CDR3 loop: CASSEGRGIRETQYF. The CDR3 DNA reads TGTGCCAGCAGTGAAGGAAGAGGGATCAGAGAGACCCAGTACTTC. The chain uses TRBV6-1 and TRBJ2-5; tentatively, D is TRBD2 (5 bases). The CDR3 spans 15 residues. V gave up 1 base and J gave up 4 bases, with 13 bases separating them. From germline, CDR1 is MNHNS and CDR2 SASEGT.

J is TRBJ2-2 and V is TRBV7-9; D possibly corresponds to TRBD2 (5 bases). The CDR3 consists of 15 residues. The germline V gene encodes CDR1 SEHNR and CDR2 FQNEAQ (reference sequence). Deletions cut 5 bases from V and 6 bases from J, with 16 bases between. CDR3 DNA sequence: TGTGCCAGCAGCCGAGTACGGAGGCCGCCCGGGGAGCTGTTTTTT. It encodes CASSRVRRPPGELFF.

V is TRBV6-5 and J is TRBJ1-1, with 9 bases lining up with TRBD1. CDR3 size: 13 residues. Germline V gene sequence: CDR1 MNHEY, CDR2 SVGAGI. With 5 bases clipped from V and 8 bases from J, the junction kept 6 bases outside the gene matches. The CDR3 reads CASSQGTGTEAFF. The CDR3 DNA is TGTGCCAGCAGTCAGGGGACAGGGACGGAAGCTTTCTTT.

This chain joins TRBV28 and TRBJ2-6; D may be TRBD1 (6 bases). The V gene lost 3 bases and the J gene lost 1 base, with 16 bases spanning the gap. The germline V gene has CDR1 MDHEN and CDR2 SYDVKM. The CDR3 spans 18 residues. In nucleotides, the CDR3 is TGTGCCAGCAGTTTCTGGGGACAAGGCATATCTGGGGCCAACGTCCTGACTTTC. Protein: CASSFWGQGISGANVLTF.

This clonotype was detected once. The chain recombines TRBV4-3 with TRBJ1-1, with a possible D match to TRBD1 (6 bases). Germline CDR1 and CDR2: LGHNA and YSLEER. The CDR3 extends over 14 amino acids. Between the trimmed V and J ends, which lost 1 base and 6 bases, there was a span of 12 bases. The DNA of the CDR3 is TGCGCCAGCAGCCAAGGGACAGAAAACGCTGAAGCTTTCTTT. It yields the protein CASSQGTENAEAFF.

The CDR3 sequence is CASSYSGDVLTF. The DNA for the CDR3 is TGTGCCAGCAGTTACTCAGGGGACGTCCTGACTTTC. V and J are TRBV6-2 or TRBV6-3 and TRBJ2-6, with D maybe TRBD1 (5 bases). The germline CDR1 and CDR2 sequences are MNHEY and SVGEGT. The CDR3 is made up of 12 amino acids. The germline V and J ends were trimmed by 0 bases and 11 bases, with 5 bases remaining between them.

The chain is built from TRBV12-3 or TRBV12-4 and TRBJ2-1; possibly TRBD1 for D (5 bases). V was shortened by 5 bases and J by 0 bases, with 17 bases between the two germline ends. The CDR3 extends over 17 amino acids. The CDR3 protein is CASSDPNRPSSYNEQFF. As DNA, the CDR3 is TGTGCCAGCAGTGACCCAAACAGGCCTAGCTCCTACAATGAGCAGTTCTTC.

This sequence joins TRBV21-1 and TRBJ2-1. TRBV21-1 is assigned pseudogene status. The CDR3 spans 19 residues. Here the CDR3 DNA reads TGTGCCAGCAGCCAAAGTAGAGAACAGCCCGAAAGCTCCTACAATGAGCAGTTCTTC. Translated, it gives CASSQSREQPESSYNEQFF.

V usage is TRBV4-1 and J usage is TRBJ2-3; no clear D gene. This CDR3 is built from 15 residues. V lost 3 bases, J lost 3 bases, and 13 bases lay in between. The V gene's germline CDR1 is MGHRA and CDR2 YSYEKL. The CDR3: CASSHDYPRTDTQYF. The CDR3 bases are TGCGCCAGCAGCCATGATTACCCAAGGACAGATACGCAGTATTTT.

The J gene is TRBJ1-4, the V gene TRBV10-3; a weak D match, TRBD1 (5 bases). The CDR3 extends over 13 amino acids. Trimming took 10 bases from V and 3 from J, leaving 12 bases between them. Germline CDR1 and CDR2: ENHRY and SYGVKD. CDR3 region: CATTGSANEKLFF. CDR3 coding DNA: TGTGCCACCACAGGATCTGCTAATGAAAAACTGTTTTTT.

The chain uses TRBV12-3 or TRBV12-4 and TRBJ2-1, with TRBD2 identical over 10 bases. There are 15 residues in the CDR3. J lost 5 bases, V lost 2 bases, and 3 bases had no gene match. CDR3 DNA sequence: TGTGCCAGCAGTTTACCAGCGGGGGGGAACAATGAGCAGTTCTTC. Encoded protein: CASSLPAGGNNEQFF.

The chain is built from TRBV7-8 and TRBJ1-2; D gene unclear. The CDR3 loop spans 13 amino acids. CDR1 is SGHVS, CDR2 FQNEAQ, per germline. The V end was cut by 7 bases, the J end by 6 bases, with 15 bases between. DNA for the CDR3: TGTGCCAGCACCCCCGGGGTGGGGAATGGCTACACCTTC. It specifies CASTPGVGNGYTF.

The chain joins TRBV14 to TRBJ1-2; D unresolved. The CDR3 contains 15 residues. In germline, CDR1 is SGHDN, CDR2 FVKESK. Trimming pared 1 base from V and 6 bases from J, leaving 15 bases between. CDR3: CASSQAGSTSDGYTF. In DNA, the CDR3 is TGTGCCAGCAGCCAAGCGGGTTCGACATCGGATGGCTACACCTTC. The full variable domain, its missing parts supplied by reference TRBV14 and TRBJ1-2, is EAGVTQFPSHSVIEKGQTVTLRCDPISGHDNLYWYRRVMGKEIKFLLHFVKESKQDESGMPNNRFLAERTGGTYSTLKVQPAELEDSGVYFCASSQAGSTSDGYTFGSGTRLTVV.

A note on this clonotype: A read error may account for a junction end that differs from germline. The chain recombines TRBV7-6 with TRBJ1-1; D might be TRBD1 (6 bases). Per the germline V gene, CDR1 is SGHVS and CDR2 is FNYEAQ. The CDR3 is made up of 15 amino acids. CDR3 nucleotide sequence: TGTGCCAGCGGCTTAGGGGGAGGGGCTGGGACTGAAGCTTTCTTT. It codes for CASGLGGGAGTEAFF.

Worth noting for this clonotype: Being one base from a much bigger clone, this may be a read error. In DNA, the CDR3 is TGCAGCGTGGGCGATAGGAAGGAGCAGTACTTC. It yields the protein CSVGDRKEQYF. The rearrangement uses TRBV29-1 and TRBJ2-7; D unresolved. V dropped 6 bases and J dropped 7 bases, with 13 bases sitting between them. The CDR3 has 11 amino acids. Germline V lookup: CDR1 SQVTM, CDR2 ANQGSEA.

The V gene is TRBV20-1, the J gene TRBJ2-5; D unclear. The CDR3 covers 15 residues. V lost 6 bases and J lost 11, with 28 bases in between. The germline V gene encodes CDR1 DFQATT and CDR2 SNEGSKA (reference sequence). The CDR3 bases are TGCAGTGCCGACAAACGCGGTGCTGCCTACAATGAGCAGTACTTC. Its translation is CSADKRGAAYNEQYF.